The 7 T cell receptor beta chains listed next were all sequenced from one sample in a study of T cells expressing NK-cell markers (dated by TCRdb to 2018 to 2020). Library method: 5' RACE. Sequencer: Illumina HiSeq 2000. The reads underwent TCRdb reprocessing, giving one record for each CDR3 protein sequence and no DNA. The table held for this sample gives about half a million distinct CDR3 sequences. The top ten clones comprise around 1.4% of the sample. The sample taken for sequencing was blood T cells: a sorted CD56 or NKG2C T cell subset, CD4+ or CD8+ T cells, or bulk PBMC T cells (not recorded which). The receptors stem from a woman aged 50 to 60 in good health. Donor details come from another sample of the same person, matched by shared clones.

This rearrangement joins TRBV5-6 to TRBJ2-7; TCRdb's assignment of TRBD2 cannot be checked, as there is no DNA. The CDR3 is 15 residues long. The germline V gene has CDR1 SGHDT and CDR2 YYEEEE. The CDR3: CASSLNALAGYEQYF.

The rearrangement joins TRBV5-1 to TRBJ2-1; the TRBD2 assignment by TCRdb is unverifiable without DNA. Germline V gene sequence: CDR1 SGHRS, CDR2 YFSETQ. The CDR3 has 16 residues. CDR3 protein: CASSNLGGRAVNEQFF.

V and J are TRBV7-8 and TRBJ2-1; TCRdb gives TRBD1 as the D gene, but with no DNA this cannot be confirmed. Looked up from germline, CDR1 is SGHVS and CDR2 is FQNEAQ. The CDR3 is made up of 14 amino acids. This chain's CDR3 is CASKADRGNNEQFF.

The V gene is TRBV7-3, the J gene TRBJ2-3. The CDR3 runs 15 residues. Germline values: CDR1 SGHTA, CDR2 FQGTGA. This chain's CDR3 is CASSLERGSTDTQYF.

The chain links TRBV5-1 to TRBJ2-1; checking the TCRdb D call of TRBD2 is not possible without DNA. Germline V gene data show CDR1 as SGHRS and CDR2 as YFSETQ. The CDR3 length is 14 residues. The CDR3 spells CASSLYPAAGEGFF.

This chain joins TRBV30 and TRBJ2-1; the D call from TCRdb, TRBD2, cannot be confirmed without DNA. The CDR3 runs to 13 residues. Germline V gene data show CDR1 as GTSNPN and CDR2 as SVGIG (reference sequence). The CDR3 spells CAWSPTRGREQFF. The full variable domain, in which reference TRBV30 and TRBJ2-1 provide the parts outside the CDR3, is SQTIHQWPATLVQPVGSPLSLECTVEGTSNPNLYWYRQAAGRGLQLLFYSVGIGQISSEVPQNLSASRPQDRQFILSSKKLLLSDSGFYLCAWSPTRGREQFFGPGTRLTVL.

This sequence joins TRBV7-9 and TRBJ2-3; TCRdb picks TRBD1, but there is no DNA to check that call. CDR3 length equals 18 residues. CDR1 is SEHNR, CDR2 FQNEAQ, per germline (reference sequence). CDR3 sequence: CASSPGQVGLPSTDTQYF.